The rows below give T cell receptor beta chains drawn from one sample of a study of beta chain features in type 1 diabetes. Assay used: immunoSEQ multiplex PCR; TCRdb lists only in-frame clones, some missing. The sample consists of roughly 400,000 clones, roughly a tenth of them appearing once. The sample was central memory CD4+ T cells from blood. The source of these receptors is a man aged 30 to 39 with type 1 diabetes. The CDR3 runs from the conserved cysteine through the conserved F or W. D genes are given only for firm matches. Clone size is not always given. Where it is, it says once, few, many or a class for expanded clones.

CDR3aa	CDR3nt	j_gene	v_gene	abundance	d_gene
CASRETGEETQYF	TGTGCCAGCAGAGAGACAGGGGAAGAGACCCAGTACTTC	TRBJ2-5	TRBV28	many	TRBD1
CASGLAGGSEQYF	TGCGCCTCGGGACTAGCGGGCGGGAGCGAGCAGTACTTC	TRBJ2-7	TRBV10-2	-	TRBD2
CASSAQGRGNTEAFF	TGTGCCAGCAGCGCACAGGGAAGGGGGAACACTGAAGCTTTCTTT	TRBJ1-1	TRBV5-4	many	-
CAWTLGGGTDTQYF	TGTGCCTGGACCCTTGGGGGGGGCACAGATACGCAGTATTTT	TRBJ2-3	TRBV30	-	TRBD2
CASISGLAGRGEQFF	TGTGCCAGTATCTCGGGACTAGCGGGCCGGGGTGAGCAGTTCTTC	TRBJ2-1	TRBV19	few	TRBD2
CASSLGTYQPQHF	TGTGCCAGCAGCTTAGGGACCTATCAGCCCCAGCATTTT	TRBJ1-5	TRBV7-2	many	-
CASTSAAGGPGGELFF	TGCGCCAGCACTAGCGCCGCGGGAGGGCCTGGCGGGGAGCTGTTTTTT	TRBJ2-2	TRBV5-1	many	TRBD2
CASSWANTEAFF	TGTGCCAGCAGCTGGGCGAACACTGAAGCTTTCTTT	TRBJ1-1	TRBV7-9	-	-
CASSFGQNTEAFF	TGCGCCAGCAGCTTCGGGCAGAACACTGAAGCTTTCTTT	TRBJ1-1	TRBV5-1	-	-
CASSLYGSHGYTF	TGTGCCAGCAGCTTATACGGGAGTCATGGCTACACCTTC	TRBJ1-2	TRBV7-2	few	-
CASRLDRGGGTQYF	TGTGCCAGCAGGTTGGACAGGGGAGGGGGGACCCAGTACTTC	TRBJ2-5	TRBV6-1	-	TRBD1
CASSVDSDYEKLFF	TGTGCCAGCAGCGTGGACAGTGATTATGAAAAACTGTTTTTT	TRBJ1-4	TRBV9	few	-
CASSRAGRTYGNEQFF	TGTGCCAGCAGCCGAGCCGGGCGGACCTACGGGAATGAGCAGTTCTTC	TRBJ2-1	TRBV7-8	-	-
CASSLSKGGRTGELFF	TGTGCCAGCAGCTTATCGAAGGGAGGGCGGACCGGGGAGCTGTTTTTT	TRBJ2-2	TRBV11-1	-	TRBD2
CASSLSKGGEFF	TGTGCCAGCAGTTTAAGCAAAGGGGGGGAGTTCTTC	TRBJ2-1	TRBV27	-	-
CASNLLRGGVETQYF	TGTGCCAGTAACCTCCTCAGGGGAGGGGTCGAGACCCAGTACTTC	TRBJ2-5	TRBV19	few	-
CASSLVRGATNEKLFF	TGTGCCAGCAGCCTAGTACGGGGTGCAACTAATGAAAAACTGTTTTTT	TRBJ1-4	TRBV7-2	-	-
CASGLQGNTEAFF	TGTGCTAGTGGACTCCAGGGAAACACTGAAGCTTTCTTT	TRBJ1-1	TRBV12-5	many	-
CASSSRQAQETQYF	TGTGCCAGCAGCTCTCGACAAGCGCAAGAGACCCAGTACTTC	TRBJ2-5	TRBV11-2	-	-
CASSLAGPQSEPQHF	TGCGCCAGCAGCTTGGCCGGCCCCCAATCGGAACCCCAGCATTTT	TRBJ1-5	TRBV5-1	few	-
CASSPPSGTSFRAYNEQFF	TGTGCCAGCAGCCCACCCTCCGGGACTAGTTTCCGTGCTTACAATGAGCAGTTCTTC	TRBJ2-1	TRBV5-6	-	TRBD2
CSASREGTQYF	TGCAGTGCTAGCAGGGAGGGGACCCAGTACTTC	TRBJ2-5	TRBV20-1	few	TRBD2
CASSQQGAYEQYF	TGTGCCAGCAGCCAACAGGGAGCCTACGAGCAGTACTTC	TRBJ2-7	TRBV6-5	-	-
CASSLGGQFTDTQYF	TGTGCCAGCAGCTTAGGGGGACAATTCACAGATACGCAGTATTTT	TRBJ2-3	TRBV7-3	few	-
CASSVAGVETQYF	TGTGCCAGTAGCGTAGCGGGAGTCGAGACCCAGTACTTC	TRBJ2-5	TRBV19	few	TRBD2
CASSAGQGQDTQYF	TGCGCCAGCAGCGCGGGACAGGGTCAAGATACGCAGTATTTT	TRBJ2-3	TRBV5-1	-	TRBD1
CASSRGTSAFQETQYF	TGTGCCAGCAGCCGAGGGACTAGCGCGTTCCAAGAGACCCAGTACTTC	TRBJ2-5	TRBV28	few	TRBD2
CASRVGLRNTGELFF	TGTGCCAGCAGGGTGGGACTTAGGAACACCGGGGAGCTGTTTTTT	TRBJ2-2	TRBV6-5	few	-
CASSHVFMPSGETQYF	TGCGCCAGCAGCCACGTCTTTATGCCTAGCGGCGAGACCCAGTACTTC	TRBJ2-5	TRBV4-3	few	TRBD2
CASSLEMGPYNEQFF	TGTGCCAGCAGCCTGGAGATGGGCCCCTACAATGAGCAGTTCTTC	TRBJ2-1	TRBV7-3	-	-
CASSSVAVQYNEQFF	TGCGCCAGCAGCTCCGTAGCGGTCCAGTACAATGAGCAGTTCTTC	TRBJ2-1	TRBV5-1	many	-
CASSSREAGSYEQYF	TGTGCCAGCAGCTCCAGGGAAGCAGGGAGCTACGAGCAGTACTTC	TRBJ2-7	TRBV7-6	few	-
CASRTPRENIQYF	TGTGCCAGCAGGACCCCCCGGGAGAACATTCAGTACTTC	TRBJ2-4	TRBV28	-	-
CASSFSGSGDTQYF	TGTGCCAGCAGCTTTAGCGGGAGCGGGGATACGCAGTATTTT	TRBJ2-3	TRBV7-6	-	TRBD2
CASSIVTTGGREQFF	TGTGCCAGTAGTATCGTAACAACAGGGGGCCGGGAGCAGTTCTTC	TRBJ2-1	TRBV19	few	TRBD1
CASSLPGRNYEQYF	TGTGCCAGCAGCTTGCCAGGGAGGAACTACGAGCAGTACTTC	TRBJ2-7	TRBV5-6	-	-
CASRKTSGGNNEQFF	TGTGCCAGCAGGAAGACTAGCGGGGGAAACAATGAGCAGTTCTTC	TRBJ2-1	TRBV7-2	few	TRBD2
CSVTGGYETQYF	TGCAGCGTTACAGGGGGCTATGAGACCCAGTACTTC	TRBJ2-5	TRBV29-1	few	TRBD1
CASRLAGVINEQFF	TGTGCCAGCAGGTTAGCGGGAGTAATCAATGAGCAGTTCTTC	TRBJ2-1	TRBV7-2	few	TRBD2
CASSGGGRGDTQYF	TGCGCCAGCAGCGGAGGAGGGAGGGGAGATACGCAGTATTTT	TRBJ2-3	TRBV5-1	few	TRBD2
CASSLTGSNTEAFF	TGTGCCAGCAGTTTGACAGGGTCGAACACTGAAGCTTTCTTT	TRBJ1-1	TRBV6-6	few	TRBD1
CASSFPGSQETQYF	TGCGCCAGCAGCTTTCCCGGGTCACAAGAGACCCAGTACTTC	TRBJ2-5	TRBV5-1	-	-
CASSLLAELNEKLFF	TGCGCCAGCAGCTTGCTGGCGGAGCTTAATGAAAAACTGTTTTTT	TRBJ1-4	TRBV5-1	-	-
CASSRMDYGYTF	TGTGCCAGCAGTCGGATGGACTATGGCTACACCTTC	TRBJ1-2	TRBV27	-	-
CASSAVGAATGELFF	TGTGCCAGCAGCGCTGTGGGGGCGGCCACCGGGGAGCTGTTTTTT	TRBJ2-2	TRBV5-6	-	-
CSVGGQNQPQHF	TGCAGTGTGGGCGGACAAAATCAGCCCCAGCATTTT	TRBJ1-5	TRBV29-1	few	-
CASSKSLRDRDPNTEAFF	TGTGCCAGTAGTAAATCTCTCCGGGACAGGGACCCTAACACTGAAGCTTTCTTT	TRBJ1-1	TRBV19	few	TRBD1
CASSLGGNAEAFF	TGTGCCAGCAGCTTAGGGGGTAACGCTGAAGCTTTCTTT	TRBJ1-1	TRBV7-9	few	-
CASSNPGQLYNEQFF	TGTGCCAGCAGCAACCCGGGACAGCTCTACAATGAGCAGTTCTTC	TRBJ2-1	TRBV5-4	many	TRBD1
CASSDVRDRSSYEQYF	TGTGCCAGCAGCGACGTTCGGGACAGGAGCTCCTACGAGCAGTACTTC	TRBJ2-7	TRBV11-2	-	TRBD1
CASSRAGGTGELFF	TGTGCCAGCTCACGAGCGGGAGGCACCGGGGAGCTGTTTTTT	TRBJ2-2	TRBV18	few	TRBD2
CASSGTANEQFF	TGTGCCAGCTCAGGGACGGCTAATGAGCAGTTCTTC	TRBJ2-1	TRBV18	few	-
CASSVDSGELFF	TGTGCCAGCAGCGTAGATTCCGGGGAGCTGTTTTTT	TRBJ2-2	TRBV9	few	-
CASSLSGNPPRQPQHF	TGTGCCAGCAGTTTATCTGGGAATCCACCCCGTCAGCCCCAGCATTTT	TRBJ1-5	TRBV28	few	-
CASDGQGLPSQPQHF	TGTGCCAGCGACGGACAGGGGCTTCCCAGTCAGCCCCAGCATTTT	TRBJ1-5	TRBV6-5	few	TRBD1
CATSRDRAGSSYEQYF	TGTGCCACCAGCAGAGATCGGGCGGGAAGCTCCTACGAGCAGTACTTC	TRBJ2-7	TRBV15	few	-
CASSERGTTDTQYF	TGTGCCAGCAGTGAGCGGGGGACCACAGATACGCAGTATTTT	TRBJ2-3	TRBV6-1	-	TRBD2